This entry describes one T cell receptor beta chain. Its antigen is unidentified. The CDR3 has 14 amino acids. With 5 bases removed from V and 2 bases from J, the gap between germline ends came to 12 bases. Germline V gene data show CDR1 as SNHLY and CDR2 as FYNNEI. This entry comes from a study of vaccination and CD4 T cells after COVID-19. Sequenced with the Oncomine TCR Beta short-read assay was DNA taken from cultured CD4+ T cells. MiXCR was run by TCRdb on the PCR reads, yielding one entry per CDR3 protein. The sample yields approximately 13,000 distinct CDR3 sequences, about two thirds seen once. Described treatment: approximately 10-day PBMC culture with coronavirus spike peptide pools or control peptides (ViraFEST assay).

The sequence was obtained from a human donor who had recovered from COVID-19. Sequenced material: CD4+ T cells from blood, cultured in vitro. The V and J genes are TRBV2 and TRBJ2-5; tentative D call: TRBD2 (6 bases). CDR3 DNA: TGTGCCAGCAGTATGGAGGGTTTTCAAGAGACCCAGTACTTC. Translation gives CASSMEGFQETQYF.